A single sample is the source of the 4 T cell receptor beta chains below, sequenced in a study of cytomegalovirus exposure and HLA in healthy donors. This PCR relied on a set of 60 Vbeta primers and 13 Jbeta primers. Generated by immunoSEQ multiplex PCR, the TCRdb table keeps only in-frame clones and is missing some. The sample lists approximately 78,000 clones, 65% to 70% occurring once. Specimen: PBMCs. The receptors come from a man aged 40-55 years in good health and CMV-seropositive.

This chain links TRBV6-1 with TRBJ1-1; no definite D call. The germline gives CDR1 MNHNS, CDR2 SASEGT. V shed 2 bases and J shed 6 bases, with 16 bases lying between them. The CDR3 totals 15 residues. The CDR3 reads CASSELVGLGAEAFF. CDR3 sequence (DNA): TGTGCCAGCAGTGAATTGGTCGGACTGGGCGCTGAAGCTTTCTTT.

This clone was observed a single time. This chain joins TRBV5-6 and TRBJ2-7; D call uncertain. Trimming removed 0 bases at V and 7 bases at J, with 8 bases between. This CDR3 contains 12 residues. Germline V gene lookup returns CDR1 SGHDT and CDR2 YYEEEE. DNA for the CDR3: TGTGCCAGCAGCTTGGCCCGCCGGGAGCAGTACTTC. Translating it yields CASSLARREQYF.

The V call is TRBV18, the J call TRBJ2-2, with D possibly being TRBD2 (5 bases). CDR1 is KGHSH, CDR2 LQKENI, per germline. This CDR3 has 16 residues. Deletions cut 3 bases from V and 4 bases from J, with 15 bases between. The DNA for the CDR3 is TGTGCCAGCTCACCCCTCACGGGGAGAAGCACCGGGGAGCTGTTTTTT. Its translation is CASSPLTGRSTGELFF.

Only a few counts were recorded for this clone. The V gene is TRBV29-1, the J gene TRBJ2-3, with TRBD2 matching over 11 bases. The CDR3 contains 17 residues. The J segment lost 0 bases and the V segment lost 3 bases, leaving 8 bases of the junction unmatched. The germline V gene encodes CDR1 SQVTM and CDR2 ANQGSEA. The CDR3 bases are TGCAGCGTTGAGGGGCTAGCGGGGGGCGGGAGCACAGATACGCAGTATTTT. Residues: CSVEGLAGGGSTDTQYF.